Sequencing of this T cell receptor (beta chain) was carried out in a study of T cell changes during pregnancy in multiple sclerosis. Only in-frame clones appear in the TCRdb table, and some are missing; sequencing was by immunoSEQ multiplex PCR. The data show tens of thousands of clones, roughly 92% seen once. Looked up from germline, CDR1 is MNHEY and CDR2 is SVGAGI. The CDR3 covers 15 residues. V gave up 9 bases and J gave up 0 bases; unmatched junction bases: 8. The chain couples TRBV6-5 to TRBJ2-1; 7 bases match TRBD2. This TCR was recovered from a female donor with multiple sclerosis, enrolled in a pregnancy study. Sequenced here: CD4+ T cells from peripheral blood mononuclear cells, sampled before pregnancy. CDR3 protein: CASGRGLSSYNEQFF. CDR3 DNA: TGTGCCAGTGGGAGGGGTCTATCCTCCTACAATGAGCAGTTCTTC.